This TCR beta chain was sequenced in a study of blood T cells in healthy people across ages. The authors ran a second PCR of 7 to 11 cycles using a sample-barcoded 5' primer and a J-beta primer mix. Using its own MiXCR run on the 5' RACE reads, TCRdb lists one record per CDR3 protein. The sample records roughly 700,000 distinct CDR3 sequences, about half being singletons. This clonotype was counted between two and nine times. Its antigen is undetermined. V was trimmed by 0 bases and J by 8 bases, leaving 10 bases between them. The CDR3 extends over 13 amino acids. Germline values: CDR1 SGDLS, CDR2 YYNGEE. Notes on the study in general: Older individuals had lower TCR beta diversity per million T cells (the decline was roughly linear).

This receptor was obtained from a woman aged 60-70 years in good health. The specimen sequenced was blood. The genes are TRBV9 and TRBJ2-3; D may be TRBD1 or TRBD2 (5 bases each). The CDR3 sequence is CASSVGGSSTQYF. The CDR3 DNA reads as TGTGCCAGCAGCGTAGGGGGGTCCAGTACGCAGTATTTT.